These 27 T cell receptor beta chains originate from one sample sequenced in a study of cytomegalovirus exposure and HLA in healthy donors (dated by TCRdb to 2016 to 2017). Receptor libraries were prepared by the immunoSEQ multiplex PCR assay. For the multiplex PCR, a mixture combining 60 forward primers for TCR Vbeta segments and 13 reverse primers for TCR Jbeta segments was used. TCRdb's version of the immuneACCESS table is confined to in-frame rearrangements and falls short of the full clone set. An unresolved V gene accounts for under half of the shortfall where checked; the remainder is of unknown origin. The sample table on file contains tens of thousands of clones. The ten largest account for about a sixth of the sample. Sequencing input: PBMCs. All receptors come from a boy younger than 18 in good health and CMV-seronegative.

The chain couples TRBV13 to TRBJ2-1; TRBD2 aligns across 9 bases. The V segment lost 5 bases and the J segment 10 bases; nucleotides outside the gene matches: 9. CDR3 length: 14 amino acids. Looked up from germline, CDR1 is PRHDT and CDR2 is FYEKMQ (reference sequence). CDR3 residues: CASSLPSSGGEQFF. The CDR3 DNA follows: TGTGCCAGCAGCCTCCCAAGTAGCGGGGGAGAGCAGTTCTTC.

V usage is TRBV6-1 and J usage is TRBJ1-2; no reliable D call. V shed 0 bases and J shed 5 bases, with 10 bases lying between them. Germline CDR1 and CDR2: MNHNS and SASEGT. The CDR3 has 14 amino acids. This CDR3 reads CASSEALPVYGYTF. The CDR3 nucleotides are TGTGCCAGCAGTGAAGCGCTTCCAGTTTATGGCTACACCTTC.

The chain uses TRBV19 and TRBJ1-3; a weak D match, TRBD1 (5 bases). The V end was cut by 6 bases, the J end by 6 bases, with 6 bases between. CDR1 is LNHDA, CDR2 SQIVND, per germline (reference sequence). The CDR3 has 11 amino acids. This chain's CDR3 is CASRGLNTIYF. The CDR3 nucleotides read TGTGCCAGTAGGGGACTAAACACCATATATTTT. Filled out from reference TRBV19 and TRBJ1-3, the complete variable domain reads DGGITQSPKYLFRKEGQNVTLSCEQNLNHDAMYWYRQDPGQGLRLIYYSQIVNDFQKGDIAEGYSVSREKKESFPLTVTSAQKNPTAFYLCASRGLNTIYFGEGSWLTVV.

Comments on this clone: Germline is not matched at one junction end, which may reflect a read error. This rearrangement joins TRBV7-9 to TRBJ1-1; D is perhaps TRBD1 (6 bases). In germline, CDR1 is SEHNR, CDR2 FQNEAQ (reference sequence). The CDR3 totals 15 residues. The CDR3 is CASSLAGGRQTEAFF. In DNA, the CDR3 is TGTGCCAGCAGCCTAGCCGGGGGGCGGCAGACTGAAGCTTTCTTT.

The rearrangement links TRBV30 to TRBJ1-1; D may be TRBD1 (5 bases). Germline CDR1 GTSNPN, CDR2 SVGIG (reference sequence). This CDR3 region has 12 residues. V was cut by 2 bases and J by 10 bases, with 14 bases left in between. CDR3 sequence: CAWSPTGVRAFF. CDR3 sequence (DNA): TGTGCCTGGAGTCCGACGGGGGTGAGAGCTTTCTTT.

The chain carries TRBV2 and TRBJ1-5, with D perhaps matching TRBD1 (5 bases). Germline loops: CDR1 SNHLY, CDR2 FYNNEI. The V gene lost 2 bases and the J gene lost 7 bases, with 15 bases spanning the gap. There are 15 residues in the CDR3. CDR3 nucleotide sequence: TGTGCCAGCAGTGAATCCAGGGCAAGTTCCCAGCCCCAGCATTTT. It is translated as CASSESRASSQPQHF. Full variable domain (missing parts from reference TRBV2 and TRBJ1-5): EPEVTQTPSHQVTQMGQEVILRCVPISNHLYFYWYRQILGQKVEFLVSFYNNEISEKSEIFDDQFSVERPDGSNFTLKIRSTKLEDSAMYFCASSESRASSQPQHFGDGTRLSIL.

The chain recombines TRBV5-1 with TRBJ2-5, with 7 bases aligning to TRBD1. V lost 4 bases and J lost 2; bases outside the gene matches: 2. This CDR3 is built from 13 residues. Per germline, CDR1 SGHRS and CDR2 YFSETQ. The CDR3 DNA reads TGCGCCAGCAGCAAGGGACAGCAAGAGACCCAGTACTTC. This sequence encodes CASSKGQQETQYF.

J is TRBJ1-1 and V is TRBV6-5, with no clear D. The germline CDR1 and CDR2 sequences are MNHEY and SVGAGI. V shed 0 bases and J shed 5 bases, with 13 bases lying between them. The CDR3 loop spans 15 amino acids. Written as DNA, the CDR3 is TGTGCCAGCAGTTACTCGGAGGCCCCGGGGACTGAAGCTTTCTTT. Its translation: CASSYSEAPGTEAFF.

V usage is TRBV18 and J usage is TRBJ2-1; 10 bases agree with TRBD2. The CDR3 loop spans 17 amino acids. Germline CDR1 is KGHSH and CDR2 is LQKENI. V shed 0 bases and J 0 bases; nucleotides not matched to a gene: 2. The chain's CDR3 is CASSPPSSGSSYNEQFF. For the CDR3, the DNA is TGTGCCAGCTCACCACCCTCTAGCGGGAGCTCCTACAATGAGCAGTTCTTC.

The V and J genes are TRBV7-9 and TRBJ1-5, with D possibly being TRBD1 (5 bases). The CDR3 has 15 residues. The germline gives CDR1 SEHNR, CDR2 FQNEAQ (reference sequence). Trimming left V 1 base short and J 4 bases short, with 11 bases between. DNA for the CDR3: TGTGCCAGCAGCTTAGTGGCAGGGCCAAATCAGCCCCAGCATTTT. Its translation is CASSLVAGPNQPQHF.

This chain connects TRBV5-1 to TRBJ2-1; TRBD2 agrees at 13 bases. The junction had 9 bases not matched to a gene; V was cut back by 4 bases and J by 8 bases. This CDR3 comprises 16 residues. Germline CDR1 reads SGHRS; CDR2 reads YFSETQ. This chain's CDR3 is CASSNGLAGAGDEQFF. CDR3 nucleotides: TGCGCCAGCAGCAACGGACTAGCGGGAGCGGGCGATGAGCAGTTCTTC.

The chain employs TRBV6-1 and TRBJ2-1; D is perhaps TRBD2 (6 bases). With 11 bases removed from V and 4 bases from J, the gap between germline ends came to 18 bases. The CDR3 has 14 amino acids. Germline CDR1 MNHNS, CDR2 SASEGT. For the CDR3, the DNA is TGTGCCCTAGGTTGGGGGGAGAGTTACAATGAGCAGTTCTTC. Its translation is CALGWGESYNEQFF.

This CDR3 is CSVTGTGGNTEAFF. CDR3 nucleotides: TGCAGCGTTACCGGGACAGGGGGGAACACTGAAGCTTTCTTT. The gene calls are TRBV29-1 and TRBJ1-1; 11 bases agree with TRBD1. The CDR3 is 14 amino acids. Germline V lookup: CDR1 SQVTM, CDR2 ANQGSEA. V dropped 5 bases and J dropped 1; count of bases not matched to a gene: 3.

The rearrangement links TRBV13 to TRBJ2-1, with TRBD2 matching 15 bases. In germline, CDR1 is PRHDT, CDR2 FYEKMQ (reference sequence). V was pared by 4 bases and J by 4 bases, with 8 bases of the junction left unmatched. CDR3 size: 18 residues. The CDR3 coding sequence is TGTGCCAGCAGCTCACGGACTAGCGGGGGGGCCCTTTACAATGAGCAGTTCTTC. Encoded protein: CASSSRTSGGALYNEQFF. The complete variable domain, with remaining parts taken from reference TRBV13 and TRBJ2-1, reads AAGVIQSPRHLIKEKRETATLKCYPIPRHDTVYWYQQGPGQDPQFLISFYEKMQSDKGSIPDRFSAQQFSDYHSELNMSSLELGDSALYFCASSSRTSGGALYNEQFFGPGTRLTVL.

The chain links TRBV4-2 to TRBJ1-1; TRBD1 aligns across 12 bases. With 4 bases clipped from V and 3 bases from J, the junction kept 9 bases outside the gene matches. The V gene's germline CDR1 is LGHNA and CDR2 YNFKEQ. CDR3 length: 17 residues. The DNA of the CDR3 is TGTGCCAGCAGCCGCGGGACAGGGGGCGAGGGGGACACTGAAGCTTTCTTT. Translation: CASSRGTGGEGDTEAFF.

J is TRBJ2-3 and V is TRBV6-5; the match to TRBD2 covers 10 bases. The CDR3 extends over 14 amino acids. Germline V gene sequence: CDR1 MNHEY, CDR2 SVGAGI. V gave up 8 bases and J gave up 6 bases; unmatched junction bases: 8. The CDR3, as DNA: TGTGCCAGCGGTAGCGGGAGGCGGGCGGATACGCAGTATTTT. Its protein is CASGSGRRADTQYF.

This sequence joins TRBV7-9 and TRBJ1-4; 7 nucleotides agree with TRBD1. The junction had 17 bases not matched to a gene; V was cut back by 5 bases and J by 8 bases. The CDR3 length is 17 residues. CDR1 is SEHNR and CDR2 is FQNEAQ in the germline V gene (reference sequence). The CDR3 here is CASSRIGQADSGEKLFF. As DNA, the CDR3 is TGTGCCAGCAGCCGTATCGGACAGGCCGACTCCGGCGAAAAACTGTTTTTT.

The chain combines TRBV4-3 with TRBJ1-1; no clear D. The V end lost 0 bases, the J end lost 5 bases, and 7 bases lay between the germline ends. The CDR3 is 13 residues long. CDR1 LGHNA and CDR2 YSLEER come from the germline V gene. The CDR3 spells CASSQEAGTEAFF. The CDR3 nucleotides read TGCGCCAGCAGCCAAGAGGCGGGGACTGAAGCTTTCTTT.

The genes are TRBV29-1 and TRBJ2-3; D is possibly TRBD2 (5 bases). The CDR3 has 14 residues. CDR1 is SQVTM, CDR2 ANQGSEA, per germline. Trimming shortened V by 3 bases and J by 6 bases, and 16 bases separated the two germline ends. In DNA, the CDR3 is TGCAGCGTTGAGACCTACCGCGGGTGGGATACGCAGTATTTT. It codes for CSVETYRGWDTQYF.

The chain has TRBV7-9 and TRBJ2-7; 8 nucleotides align to TRBD1. V lost 0 bases, J lost 2 bases, and 3 bases stayed unmatched. Germline loops: CDR1 SEHNR, CDR2 FQNEAQ (reference sequence). CDR3 size: 15 residues. The CDR3 spells CASSLAGTGPYEQYF. CDR3 sequence (DNA): TGTGCCAGCAGCTTAGCTGGGACAGGTCCCTACGAGCAGTACTTC.

The chain employs TRBV6-5 and TRBJ2-2; D gene ambiguous. CDR1 and CDR2 (germline): MNHEY, SVGAGI. Trimming removed 0 bases from V and 3 bases from J, with 5 bases in between. The CDR3 spans 14 residues. The CDR3 sequence is CASSYSSDTGELFF. The CDR3, as DNA: TGTGCCAGCAGTTACTCGAGTGACACCGGGGAGCTGTTTTTT.

The chain employs TRBV21-1 and TRBJ2-2; TRBD1 is the table's D call and was not checked against the DNA. TRBV21-1 is a listed pseudogene. CDR3 length: 14 residues. The CDR3 sequence: CASSRSENTGELFF. The DNA for the CDR3 is TGTGCCAGCAGCAGGTCAGAGAACACCGGGGAGCTGTTTTTT.

The chain uses TRBV6-5 and TRBJ1-1, with a weak D call TRBD1 (6 bases). Trimming took off 8 bases at V and 12 bases at J, with 25 bases between the two ends. The CDR3 runs 14 residues. CDR1 MNHEY and CDR2 SVGAGI come from the germline V gene. The CDR3 spells CASRRGVGGNIPFF. The DNA of the CDR3 is TGTGCCAGCCGTCGGGGGGTAGGGGGAAATATACCTTTCTTT.

The gene calls are TRBV9 and TRBJ2-1, with 10 bases aligning to TRBD2. Germline CDR1 is SGDLS and CDR2 is YYNGEE. This CDR3 comprises 15 residues. The V segment lost 3 bases and the J segment 7 bases; nucleotides outside the gene matches: 7. CDR3 amino acids: CASSDALAGVNEQFF. The CDR3 nucleotides are TGTGCCAGCAGCGACGCGCTAGCGGGGGTTAATGAGCAGTTCTTC.

This chain links TRBV18 with TRBJ2-7; TRBD1 matches 9 bases. Trimming took 2 bases from V and 4 from J; bases not matched to a gene: 6. Germline V gene lookup returns CDR1 KGHSH and CDR2 LQKENI. The CDR3 has 15 amino acids. The CDR3 sequence: CASSPGTGKGYEQYF. CDR3 nucleotide sequence: TGTGCCAGCTCACCAGGGACAGGGAAAGGTTACGAGCAGTACTTC. Full variable domain (rest looked up from reference TRBV18 and TRBJ2-7): NAGVMQNPRHLVRRRGQEARLRCSPMKGHSHVYWYRQLPEEGLKFMVYLQKENIIDESGMPKERFSAEFPKEGPSILRIQQVVRGDSAAYFCASSPGTGKGYEQYFGPGTRLTVT.

The chain uses TRBV10-3 and TRBJ2-7, with TRBD1 matching over 10 bases. This CDR3 region has 13 residues. CDR1 is ENHRY and CDR2 is SYGVKD in the germline V gene. V lost 9 bases to trimming and J lost 7 bases; unmatched junction nucleotides: 9. The CDR3 coding sequence is TGTGCCATTCAAACTCCGGGACAGGGGGAGCAGTACTTC. Its translation is CAIQTPGQGEQYF.

This chain links TRBV6-1 with TRBJ2-2; tentative D call: TRBD1 (6 bases). Germline lookup yields CDR1 MNHNS and CDR2 SASEGT. V was cut by 11 bases and J by 0 bases, with 13 bases left in between. This CDR3 comprises 14 residues. The CDR3 spells CAGGTGTNTGELFF. The CDR3 nucleotides are TGTGCCGGGGGAACAGGGACGAACACCGGGGAGCTGTTTTTT.